The rows below give T cell receptor beta chains drawn from one sample of a study of blood T cell repertoires in COVID-19. Measured with immunoSEQ multiplex PCR; TCRdb has only the in-frame clones, and not every one. The sample lists 300,000 to 350,000 clones, over 75% occurring once. The sample comprised PBMCs or T cells enriched from blood (not recorded which). Receptors originate from a young woman who had recovered from COVID-19. CDR3s include the opening cysteine and the closing phenylalanine or tryptophan. Each record gives: V gene, D gene, clone size, J gene, CDR3 DNA, CDR3 protein. A D gene is named only where the DNA matches it firmly. The listing skips clone size in some rows; elsewhere it reads once, few, many or a size class.

v_gene: TRBV4-1
d_gene: TRBD1
abundance: NA
j_gene: TRBJ1-4
CDR3nt: TGCGCCAGCAGCCAGGGGGACAGGGCTCAAATAGTGAATGAAAAACTGTTTTTT
CDR3aa: CASSQGDRAQIVNEKLFF

v_gene: TRBV4-1
d_gene: NA
abundance: NA
j_gene: TRBJ1-2
CDR3nt: TGCGCCAGCAGCCAAGATCCAGGGGCCCATGGCTACACCTTC
CDR3aa: CASSQDPGAHGYTF

v_gene: TRBV5-1
d_gene: TRBD2
abundance: NA
j_gene: TRBJ2-3
CDR3nt: TGCGCCAGCAGCCCGGGACTAGCTACAGATACGCAGTATTTT
CDR3aa: CASSPGLATDTQYF

v_gene: TRBV7-9
d_gene: NA
abundance: NA
j_gene: TRBJ1-5
CDR3nt: TGTGCCAGCAGCTTAGGTGGGGGGAGGCCCCAGCATTTT
CDR3aa: CASSLGGGRPQHF

v_gene: TRBV10-3
d_gene: TRBD2
abundance: NA
j_gene: TRBJ2-3
CDR3nt: TGTGCCATCAGGTCTAGCGGGGAGGATACGCAGTATTTT
CDR3aa: CAIRSSGEDTQYF

v_gene: TRBV6-6
d_gene: NA
abundance: NA
j_gene: TRBJ1-5
CDR3nt: TGTGCCAGCACCCGCGGATGGGATCAGCCCCAGCATTTT
CDR3aa: CASTRGWDQPQHF

v_gene: TRBV7-8
d_gene: NA
abundance: NA
j_gene: TRBJ1-3
CDR3nt: TGTGCCAGCAGCTTAGACCGGTACTCTGGAAACACCATATATTTT
CDR3aa: CASSLDRYSGNTIYF

v_gene: TRBV4-1
d_gene: NA
abundance: few
j_gene: TRBJ2-7
CDR3nt: TGCGCCAGCAGCCCCACAGAGACCTTCTACGAGCAGTACTTC
CDR3aa: CASSPTETFYEQYF

v_gene: TRBV9
d_gene: NA
abundance: NA
j_gene: TRBJ1-1
CDR3nt: TGTGCCAGCAGCGGCTCCACAGGGTTTAGGGGAGCTTTCTTT
CDR3aa: CASSGSTGFRGAFF

v_gene: TRBV4-1
d_gene: NA
abundance: few
j_gene: TRBJ2-7
CDR3nt: TGCGCCAGCAGCCAAGTAATGGGCGACCACGAGCAGTACTTC
CDR3aa: CASSQVMGDHEQYF

v_gene: TRBV28
d_gene: TRBD2
abundance: NA
j_gene: TRBJ2-1
CDR3nt: TGTGCCAGCAGCCCCGGGATACTAGCGGGGGCCAATGAGCAGTTCTTC
CDR3aa: CASSPGILAGANEQFF

v_gene: TRBV30
d_gene: TRBD2
abundance: NA
j_gene: TRBJ2-2
CDR3nt: TGTGCCTGGAAAAGGGGAGGGGTGAGCACCGGGGAGCTGTTTTTT
CDR3aa: CAWKRGGVSTGELFF

v_gene: TRBV27
d_gene: NA
abundance: NA
j_gene: TRBJ2-1
CDR3nt: TGTGCCAGCAGTTTAAGAGGGGGAATAGGTAATGAGCAGTTCTTC
CDR3aa: CASSLRGGIGNEQFF

v_gene: TRBV27
d_gene: NA
abundance: few
j_gene: TRBJ1-6
CDR3nt: TGTGCCAGCAGTCCCCGGGGGGGCGGTTCACCCCTCCACTTT
CDR3aa: CASSPRGGGSPLHF

v_gene: TRBV30
d_gene: TRBD1
abundance: NA
j_gene: TRBJ1-4
CDR3nt: TGTGCCTGGAGTACGCGACAGGGAGGAAAACTGTTTTTT
CDR3aa: CAWSTRQGGKLFF

v_gene: TRBV3-1/TRBV3-2
d_gene: TRBD2
abundance: NA
j_gene: TRBJ2-3
CDR3nt: TGTGCCAGCAGCCTTTCCCGAGGGAGGGTCCCAGATACGCAGTATTTT
CDR3aa: CASSLSRGRVPDTQYF

v_gene: TRBV15
d_gene: NA
abundance: many
j_gene: TRBJ1-5
CDR3nt: TGTGCCACCAGCAGAGTTGGGGGGGGCGGCAATCAGCCCCAGCATTTT
CDR3aa: CATSRVGGGGNQPQHF

v_gene: TRBV3-1/TRBV3-2
d_gene: NA
abundance: NA
j_gene: TRBJ1-1
CDR3nt: TGTGCCAGCAGCCTGGGGGCAGGGCGCATGAACACTGAAGCTTTCTTT
CDR3aa: CASSLGAGRMNTEAFF

v_gene: TRBV5-1
d_gene: TRBD1
abundance: few
j_gene: TRBJ2-7
CDR3nt: TGCGCCAGCAGCTTGGGGGACAGGGGATCTCCCTACGAGCAGTACTTC
CDR3aa: CASSLGDRGSPYEQYF

v_gene: TRBV28
d_gene: NA
abundance: NA
j_gene: TRBJ1-2
CDR3nt: TGTGCCAGCAGCCGCCCAGGGGTGTATGGCTACACCTTC
CDR3aa: CASSRPGVYGYTF

v_gene: TRBV2
d_gene: NA
abundance: NA
j_gene: TRBJ1-2
CDR3nt: TGTGCCAGCAGTGAATGGCAGGGTAGGGGCTACACCTTC
CDR3aa: CASSEWQGRGYTF

v_gene: TRBV28
d_gene: TRBD1
abundance: NA
j_gene: TRBJ1-1
CDR3nt: TGTGCCAGCAGGTGGACAGGGGGCACTGAAGCTTTCTTT
CDR3aa: CASRWTGGTEAFF

v_gene: TRBV5-4
d_gene: NA
abundance: NA
j_gene: TRBJ1-2
CDR3nt: TGTGCCAGCAGCTCCCCCACAGGGAGCAGGTATGGCTACACCTTC
CDR3aa: CASSSPTGSRYGYTF

v_gene: TRBV30
d_gene: NA
abundance: NA
j_gene: TRBJ1-2
CDR3nt: TGTGCCTGGAGCTCAACAGGGAATGGCTACACCTTC
CDR3aa: CAWSSTGNGYTF

v_gene: TRBV30
d_gene: NA
abundance: NA
j_gene: TRBJ2-5
CDR3nt: TGTGCCTGGGATCGGGGAATTTGGGAGACCCAGTACTTC
CDR3aa: CAWDRGIWETQYF

v_gene: TRBV7-9
d_gene: NA
abundance: NA
j_gene: TRBJ1-1
CDR3nt: TGTGCCAGCAGCTTAGGACAGGCAACTGAAGCTTTCTTT
CDR3aa: CASSLGQATEAFF

v_gene: TRBV19
d_gene: TRBD2
abundance: NA
j_gene: TRBJ2-5
CDR3nt: TGTGCCAGTAGTATCCAGGGAGGGGAGACCCAGTACTTC
CDR3aa: CASSIQGGETQYF